The 18 T cell receptor beta chains below were found in one sample sequenced in a study of T cells in Graves' hyperthyroidism and ophthalmopathy. From RNA transcripts, TCR beta CDR3 regions were amplified. The primer set for the first-round RT-PCR of the TCR CDR3 was HTBI. TCRdb fed the multiplex PCR reads into MiXCR, producing one record per CDR3 protein. The data show 490,000 or so distinct CDR3 sequences, with about 20% seen just once and over 45% held by the top ten. The material sequenced was blood. The receptors come from a man in his forties or fifties with Graves' ophthalmopathy.

The chain employs TRBV12-3 or TRBV12-4 and TRBJ1-5; maybe TRBD1 (6 bases). With 7 bases removed from V and 3 bases from J, the gap between germline ends came to 13 bases. The CDR3 loop spans 14 amino acids. CDR3 sequence (DNA): TGTGCCAGCAAATTAGGACAGCCCAATCAGCCCCAGCATTTT. Translating it yields CASKLGQPNQPQHF.

In the case of this clonotype: This clone may be a read error of a much larger clone one base away. This chain uses TRBV30 with TRBJ2-3; possible D gene TRBD2, 5 bases. The CDR3 has 14 amino acids. The germline V gene encodes CDR1 GTSNPN and CDR2 SVGIG (reference sequence). Trimming removed 5 bases at V and 4 bases at J, with 16 bases between. This chain's CDR3 is CAWGLPLSSDTQYF. CDR3 nucleotides: TGTGCCTGGGGACTGCCCTTATCCTCAGATACGCAGTATTTT.

This clonotype has just a few counts. The chain uses TRBV5-5 and TRBJ2-4, with 8 bases lining up with TRBD1. This CDR3 is built from 17 residues. Unmatched junction bases numbered 9, after V lost 4 bases and J lost 0 bases. CDR1 is SGHKS and CDR2 is YYEKEE in the germline V gene (reference sequence). The CDR3 bases are TGTGCCAGCAGCGAAGCGGACAGGGAGCTAGCCAAAAACATTCAGTACTTC. This sequence encodes CASSEADRELAKNIQYF.

This CDR3 is CASRAETQYF. The DNA for the CDR3 is TGTGCCAGCAGGGCGGAGACCCAGTACTTC. V gene TRBV2 combines with J gene TRBJ2-5; D remains ambiguous. Trimming took 6 bases from V and 5 from J, leaving 4 bases between them. This CDR3 spans 10 amino acids. The germline V gene has CDR1 SNHLY and CDR2 FYNNEI.

This clonotype appeared many times. J is TRBJ2-7 and V is TRBV11-2; TRBD1 matches at 9 bases. The CDR3 is 15 amino acids. After removal of 3 bases from V and 6 bases from J, the junction contained 9 bases not matched to a gene. CDR1 is SGHAT, CDR2 FQNNGV, per germline. Written as DNA, the CDR3 is TGTGCCAGCAGCTTCCGTAGGACAGGGGAGTCCGAGCAGTACTTC. As protein: CASSFRRTGESEQYF.

This chain joins TRBV5-1 and TRBJ1-4; 7 bases align to TRBD1. Germline loops: CDR1 SGHRS, CDR2 YFSETQ. Trimming cost V 4 bases and J 3 bases; bases outside gene matches: 6. This CDR3 contains 15 residues. The CDR3 sequence: CASSRNRGANEKLFF. The CDR3 DNA follows: TGCGCCAGCAGCCGAAACAGGGGTGCTAATGAAAAACTGTTTTTT.

The chain carries TRBV9 and TRBJ2-2; the D is unclear. Trimming left V 1 base short and J 7 bases short, with 14 bases between. Germline CDR1 and CDR2: SGDLS and YYNGEE. There are 15 residues in the CDR3. As DNA, the CDR3 is TGTGCCAGCAGCGTACGTCCCGGGTCAGGCGGGGAGCTGTTTTTT. The encoded protein is CASSVRPGSGGELFF. Full variable domain (rest looked up from reference TRBV9 and TRBJ2-2): DSGVTQTPKHLITATGQRVTLRCSPRSGDLSVYWYQQSLDQGLQFLIQYYNGEERAKGNILERFSAQQFPDLHSELNLSSLELGDSALYFCASSVRPGSGGELFFGEGSRLTVL.

V is TRBV9 and J is TRBJ2-7; perhaps TRBD2 as D (6 bases). CDR1 and CDR2 (germline): SGDLS, YYNGEE. Trimming cost V 4 bases and J 4 bases, with 27 bases left between them. The CDR3 loop spans 18 amino acids. The CDR3 is CASSPTDLEVADNYEQYF. In DNA, the CDR3 is TGTGCCAGCAGCCCCACCGACCTGGAGGTAGCGGATAATTACGAGCAGTACTTC. Combining the CDR3 with reference TRBV9 and TRBJ2-7 gives the whole variable domain DSGVTQTPKHLITATGQRVTLRCSPRSGDLSVYWYQQSLDQGLQFLIQYYNGEERAKGNILERFSAQQFPDLHSELNLSSLELGDSALYFCASSPTDLEVADNYEQYFGPGTRLTVT.

The rearrangement joins TRBV3-1 to TRBJ2-2; tentatively, D is TRBD1 (5 bases). V was shortened by 4 bases and J by 7 bases, with 13 bases between the two germline ends. Germline loops: CDR1 LGHDT, CDR2 YNNKEL (reference sequence). The CDR3 spans 14 residues. The CDR3 nucleotides read TGTGCCAGCAGCCTTACAACAGGACACGGGGAGCTGTTTTTT. It is translated as CASSLTTGHGELFF. Full variable domain (rest looked up from reference TRBV3-1 and TRBJ2-2): DTAVSQTPKYLVTQMGNDKSIKCEQNLGHDTMYWYKQDSKKFLKIMFSYNNKELIINETVPNRFSPKSPDKAHLNLHINSLELGDSAVYFCASSLTTGHGELFFGEGSRLTVL.

This clonotype was seen a few times. The chain recombines TRBV29-1 with TRBJ2-3, with 8 bases matching TRBD1. The germline CDR1 and CDR2 sequences are SQVTM and ANQGSEA. This CDR3 comprises 13 residues. The CDR3 reads CGGRQGTMYTQYF. The CDR3 nucleotides are TGCGGGGGTAGACAGGGGACGATGTATACGCAGTATTTT.

This clonotype was recorded only once. The chain joins TRBV28 to TRBJ2-6; TRBD1 matches at 7 bases. Looked up from germline, CDR1 is MDHEN and CDR2 is SYDVKM. This CDR3 comprises 18 residues. The V gene end was trimmed by 4 bases and the J gene end by 0 bases; junction bases not matched to a gene: 9. The CDR3 nucleotides read TGTGCCAGCAGTTCGGGACAGCTACCCAGCTCTGGGGCCAACGTCCTGACTTTC. This translates into CASSSGQLPSSGANVLTF.

The sample holds many counts of this clonotype. This sequence joins TRBV3-1 and TRBJ2-2; D call uncertain. CDR3 size: 13 residues. CDR1 and CDR2 from the germline V gene are LGHDT and YNNKEL (reference sequence). Trimming removed 1 base from V and 4 bases from J, with 4 bases in between. This chain's CDR3 is CASSQGSTGELFF. CDR3 DNA sequence: TGTGCCAGCAGCCAAGGGTCCACCGGGGAGCTGTTTTTT.

This clonotype appeared many times. The gene calls are TRBV28 and TRBJ1-1; 9 bases are shared with TRBD1. This CDR3 has 16 amino acids. V shed 5 bases and J 1 base; nucleotides not matched to a gene: 8. Germline values: CDR1 MDHEN, CDR2 SYDVKM. CDR3 sequence (DNA): TGTGCCAGCAGTACCCCGGGACAGGGTAGGAACACTGAAGCTTTCTTT. Amino acids: CASSTPGQGRNTEAFF.

This clonotype occurred many times. The chain is built from TRBV30 and TRBJ2-3; 10 bases line up with TRBD2. Per the germline V gene, CDR1 is GTSNPN and CDR2 is SVGIG (reference sequence). The CDR3 contains 17 residues. The trim removed 2 bases at V and 1 base at J, leaving 9 bases unmatched. The CDR3 region has the DNA TGTGCCTGGAGTAGGGCTAGCGGGGGAGTTGGCACAGATACGCAGTATTTT. Translating it yields CAWSRASGGVGTDTQYF.

The table lists this clonotype with many counts. The V gene is TRBV7-8, the J gene TRBJ2-7; D remains unclear. V gave up 2 bases and J gave up 4 bases, with 9 bases separating them. CDR1 SGHVS and CDR2 FQNEAQ come from the germline V gene. This CDR3 contains 13 residues. CDR3: CASSLMLSYEQYF. Here the CDR3 DNA reads TGTGCCAGCAGCTTAATGTTGAGTTACGAGCAGTACTTC.

This clonotype was picked up many times. This chain uses TRBV6-2 or TRBV6-3 with TRBJ1-1; the D is unclear. The length of the CDR3 is 13 residues. CDR1 and CDR2 (germline): MNHEY, SVGEGT. The germline V and J ends were trimmed by 6 bases and 0 bases, with 8 bases remaining between them. The CDR3 loop is CASRTTLNTEAFF. The CDR3 nucleotides read TGTGCCAGCAGAACTACCCTGAACACTGAAGCTTTCTTT.

The chain carries TRBV29-1 and TRBJ2-5; possibly TRBD1 or TRBD2 for D (6 bases each). Germline V gives CDR1 SQVTM, CDR2 ANQGSEA. The CDR3 extends over 14 amino acids. Trimming stripped 3 bases from V and 7 bases from J, with 18 bases between. CDR3 sequence: CSVDKVAAQGTQYF. The CDR3 bases are TGCAGCGTTGATAAGGTAGCGGCACAGGGGACCCAGTACTTC.

This clonotype was observed a handful of times. The rearrangement uses TRBV2 and TRBJ2-7; D not certain. The germline V and J ends were trimmed by 4 bases and 3 bases, with 7 bases remaining between them. The V gene's germline CDR1 is SNHLY and CDR2 FYNNEI. The CDR3 totals 12 residues. In nucleotides, the CDR3 is TGTGCCAGCAGTGGGACGGTCTACGAGCAGTACTTC. Translating it yields CASSGTVYEQYF. Supplemented by reference TRBV2 and TRBJ2-7, the full variable domain reads EPEVTQTPSHQVTQMGQEVILRCVPISNHLYFYWYRQILGQKVEFLVSFYNNEISEKSEIFDDQFSVERPDGSNFTLKIRSTKLEDSAMYFCASSGTVYEQYFGPGTRLTVT.